At least ten counts were recorded for the clone carrying this T cell receptor beta chain. As it was prepared, the TCRbeta library received unique molecular identifiers. TCRdb re-called the PCR reads with MiXCR, one entry per CDR3 protein. The sample records a few hundred thousand distinct CDR3 sequences, approximately 9% being singletons. The CDR3 consists of 13 residues. The V end lost 1 base, the J end lost 4 bases, and 6 bases lay between the germline ends. Germline V lookup: CDR1 MNHEY, CDR2 SMNVEV (reference sequence). The sample is drawn from a study of T-cell reconstitution after alpha-beta-depleted transplantation in children.

This receptor was identified in a human donor who donated a stem cell graft to a child with acute lymphoblastic leukemia. Sequencing used PBMCs from the stem cell graft donor, obtained from the stem cell graft. The gene calls are TRBV27 and TRBJ2-3; D assignment may be TRBD1 or TRBD2 (5 bases each). The CDR3 protein is CASSLWDADTQYF. The CDR3 bases are TGTGCCAGCAGTTTATGGGACGCAGATACGCAGTATTTT.